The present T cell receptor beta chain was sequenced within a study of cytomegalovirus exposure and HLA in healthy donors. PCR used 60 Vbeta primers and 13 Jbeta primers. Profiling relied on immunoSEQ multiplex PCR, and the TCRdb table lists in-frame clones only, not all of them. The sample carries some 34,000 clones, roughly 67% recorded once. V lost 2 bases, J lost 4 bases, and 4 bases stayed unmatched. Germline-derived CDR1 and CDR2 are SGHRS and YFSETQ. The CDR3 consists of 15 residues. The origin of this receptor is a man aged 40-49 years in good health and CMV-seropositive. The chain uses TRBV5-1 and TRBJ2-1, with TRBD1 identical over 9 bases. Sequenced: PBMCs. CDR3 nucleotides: TGCGCCAGCAGCTTATCGGGACAGGGATACAATGAGCAGTTCTTC. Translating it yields CASSLSGQGYNEQFF.